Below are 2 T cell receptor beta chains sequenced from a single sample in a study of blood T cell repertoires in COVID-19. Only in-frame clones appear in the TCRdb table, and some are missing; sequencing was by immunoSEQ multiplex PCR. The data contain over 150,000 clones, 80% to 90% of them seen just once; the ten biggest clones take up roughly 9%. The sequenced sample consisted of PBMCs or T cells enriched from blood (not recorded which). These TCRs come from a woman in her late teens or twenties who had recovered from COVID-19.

The CDR3 DNA is TGCGCCAGCAGCCGGAACGGGGACACCGGGGAGCTGTTTTTT. Amino acids: CASSRNGDTGELFF. The chain combines TRBV5-1 with TRBJ2-2, with a possible D match to TRBD2 (5 bases). The ends were cut back, 4 bases at V and 3 bases at J, with 10 bases in the middle. Per germline, CDR1 SGHRS and CDR2 YFSETQ. The CDR3 is 14 residues long.

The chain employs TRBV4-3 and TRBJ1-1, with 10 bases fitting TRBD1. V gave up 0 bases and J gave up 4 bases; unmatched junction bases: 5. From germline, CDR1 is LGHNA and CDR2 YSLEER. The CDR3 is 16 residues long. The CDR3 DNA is TGCGCCAGCAGCCAAGACGCCCGGACAGGGGGCACTGAAGCTTTCTTT. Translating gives CASSQDARTGGTEAFF.